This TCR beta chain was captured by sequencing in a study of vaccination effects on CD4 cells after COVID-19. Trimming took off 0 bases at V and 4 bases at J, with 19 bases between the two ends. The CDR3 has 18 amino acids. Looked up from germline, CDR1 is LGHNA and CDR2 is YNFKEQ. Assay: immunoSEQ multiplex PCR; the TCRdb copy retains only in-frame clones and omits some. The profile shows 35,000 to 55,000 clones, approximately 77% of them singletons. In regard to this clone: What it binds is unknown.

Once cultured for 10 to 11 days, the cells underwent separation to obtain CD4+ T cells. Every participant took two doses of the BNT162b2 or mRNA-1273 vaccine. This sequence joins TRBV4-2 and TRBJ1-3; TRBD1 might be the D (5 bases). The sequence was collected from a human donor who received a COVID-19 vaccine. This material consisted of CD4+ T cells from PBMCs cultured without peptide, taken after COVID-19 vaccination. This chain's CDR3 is CASSQDSGVGQGGNTIYF. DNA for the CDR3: TGTGCCAGCAGCCAAGATAGCGGGGTGGGGCAAGGAGGAAACACCATATATTTT.